This T cell receptor beta chain was recovered during a study of T-cell reconstitution after alpha-beta-depleted transplantation in children. Broader study findings: Alpha-beta T cells present about two months after transplant were reported to originate from several hundred expanded graft clones. Surviving recipient cells, namely T cells and thymic progenitors, were the source of high day-60 TCRbeta diversity in some patients. One year post-transplant, T-cell counts and diversity were largely derived from T cells produced anew.

A library of TCRbeta sequences, prepared with unique molecular identifiers, was generated. Each CDR3 protein is one row after TCRdb ran MiXCR on the PCR reads. The sample yields about 420,000 distinct CDR3 sequences, around 15% seen once. From germline, CDR1 is SGHTA and CDR2 FQGNSA. The germline V and J ends were trimmed by 1 base and 5 bases, with 14 bases remaining between them. The CDR3 is 15 amino acids. This clonotype occurred a few times. Its antigen is unknown. J is TRBJ1-2 and V is TRBV7-2; D is possibly TRBD1 (6 bases). This clonotype was obtained from a boy under two years old who had a stem cell transplant for Wiskott-Aldrich syndrome, so the T cells may come from the graft donor. This material consisted of PBMCs, mostly from graft donor cells, taken 360 days after TCRalphabeta/CD19-depleted stem cell transplant. CDR3 nucleotide sequence: TGTGCCAGCAGCTTAGGGTACAGGGTTTGGTATGGCTACACCTTC. Translation: CASSLGYRVWYGYTF.